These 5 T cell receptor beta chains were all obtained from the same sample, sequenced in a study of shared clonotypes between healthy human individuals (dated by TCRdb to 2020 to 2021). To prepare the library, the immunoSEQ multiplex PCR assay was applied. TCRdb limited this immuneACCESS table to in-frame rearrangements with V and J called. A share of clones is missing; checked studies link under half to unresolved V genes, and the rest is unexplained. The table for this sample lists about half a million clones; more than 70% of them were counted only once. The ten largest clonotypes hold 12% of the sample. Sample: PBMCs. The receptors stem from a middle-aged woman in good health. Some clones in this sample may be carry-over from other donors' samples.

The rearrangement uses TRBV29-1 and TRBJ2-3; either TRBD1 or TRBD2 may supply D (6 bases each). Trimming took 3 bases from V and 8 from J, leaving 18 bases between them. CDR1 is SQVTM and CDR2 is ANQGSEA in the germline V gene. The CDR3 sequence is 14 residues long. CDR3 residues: CSVDRGVDRGTQYF. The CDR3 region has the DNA TGCAGCGTTGATAGGGGGGTAGATCGCGGTACGCAGTATTTT.

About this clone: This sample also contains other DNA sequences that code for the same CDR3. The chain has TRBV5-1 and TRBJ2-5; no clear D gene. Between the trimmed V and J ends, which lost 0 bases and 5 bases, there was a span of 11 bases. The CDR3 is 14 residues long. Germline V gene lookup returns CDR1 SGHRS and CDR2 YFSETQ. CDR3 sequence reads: CASSLAREKETQYF. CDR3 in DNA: TGCGCCAGCAGCTTGGCCCGTGAGAAGGAGACCCAGTACTTC.

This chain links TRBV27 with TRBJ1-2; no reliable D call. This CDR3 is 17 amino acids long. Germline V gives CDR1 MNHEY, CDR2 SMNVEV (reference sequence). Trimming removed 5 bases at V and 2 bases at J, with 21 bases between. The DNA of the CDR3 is TGTGCCAGCAGTCGCTTTGACAACTCCCAAGGAAACTATGGCTACACCTTC. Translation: CASSRFDNSQGNYGYTF.

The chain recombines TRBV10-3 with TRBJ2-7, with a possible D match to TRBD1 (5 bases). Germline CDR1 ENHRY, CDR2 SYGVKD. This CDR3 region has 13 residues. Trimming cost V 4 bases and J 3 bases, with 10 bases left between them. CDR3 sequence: CAISVGQGYEQYF. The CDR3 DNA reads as TGTGCCATCAGTGTGGGCCAGGGCTACGAGCAGTACTTC.

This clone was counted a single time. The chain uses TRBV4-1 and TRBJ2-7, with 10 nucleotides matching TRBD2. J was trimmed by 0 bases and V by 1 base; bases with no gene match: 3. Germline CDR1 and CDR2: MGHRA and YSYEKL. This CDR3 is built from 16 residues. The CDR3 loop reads CASSQAAGGNSYEQYF. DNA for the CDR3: TGCGCCAGCAGCCAAGCAGCGGGGGGGAACTCCTACGAGCAGTACTTC.